This paragraph covers one TCR beta chain sequence. Repertoires were generated with immunoSEQ multiplex PCR, while TCRdb's copy carries only in-frame clones and drops some. Of approximately 110,000 clones listed, 85% to 95% are singletons. This record comes from a study of brain T cells in children with intractable seizures. The sequenced cases were selected for having the highest brain T cell transcript signatures. The source material was peripheral blood, sampled at surgery. The TCR comes from a boy under three years old with hemimegalencephaly and intractable seizures.

This chain's CDR3 is CASSYAGGVYEQYF. For the CDR3, the DNA is TGTGCCAGCAGTTATGCAGGGGGCGTTTACGAGCAGTACTTC. The chain recombines TRBV6-2 or TRBV6-3 with TRBJ2-7; 8 bases fit TRBD1. CDR3 length: 14 amino acids. With V trimmed by 3 bases and J by 4 bases, 5 bases remained unmatched. Germline lookup yields CDR1 MNHEY and CDR2 SVGEGT.